The clone carrying this T cell receptor beta chain occurred many times. The sample belongs to a study of metastatic and nonmetastatic thyroid tumors. Trimming removed 7 bases from V and 6 bases from J, with 18 bases in between. This CDR3 comprises 15 residues. CDR1 LGHNT and CDR2 FRNRAP come from the germline V gene. TCRdb ran MiXCR on the PCR reads. The sample yields about 36,000 clones, less than 25% seen once. All patients were untreated before thyroid surgery. The sequencing input was blood. The chain links TRBV12-5 to TRBJ2-2; D is perhaps TRBD1 (6 bases). The source of this sequence is a female donor with papillary thyroid cancer or a benign thyroid nodule (not recorded which). Some clones in this sample may be carry-over from other donors' samples. The CDR3 region is CASESSTGLPGELFF. The CDR3 nucleotides read TGTGCTAGTGAGTCGTCGACAGGATTACCCGGGGAGCTGTTTTTT.